This TCR beta chain was sequenced during a study of cytomegalovirus exposure and HLA in healthy donors. Study at large: Of more than 350 genotyped donors, 70% to 85% clustered with self-reported Caucasian donors.

Both 60 Vbeta primers and 13 Jbeta primers went into the PCR. Produced via immunoSEQ multiplex PCR; TCRdb's table is partial and in-frame only. Of about 140,000 clones detected, around 80% appear once; the ten largest clones hold 5.1%. The trim removed 6 bases at V and 2 bases at J, leaving 4 bases unmatched. This CDR3 spans 14 amino acids. Germline CDR1 SNHLY, CDR2 FYNNEI. Study-level findings and limits: In most subjects, TCR beta sequences reportedly gave accurate predictions of HLA-A and HLA-B alleles.

For this clone: Its antigen is not identified.

This TCR was sampled from a male donor in good health and CMV-seronegative. The chain links TRBV2 to TRBJ1-3; TRBD1 matches 7 bases. Sequencing used PBMCs. This chain's CDR3 is CASRRQGTGNTIYF. DNA for the CDR3: TGTGCCAGCAGGCGACAGGGAACTGGAAACACCATATATTTT.